A selection of T cell receptor beta chains follows, all from one sample in a study of blood T cell repertoires in COVID-19. TCRdb keeps only in-frame clones here, not all; method: immunoSEQ multiplex PCR. This sample yields 390,000 or so clones, of which over 80% are seen a single time; roughly 5.1% belongs to the top ten. The sample consisted of PBMCs or T cells enriched from blood (not recorded which). These receptors were obtained from a woman in her 50s who had recovered from COVID-19. CDR3s include the opening cysteine and the closing phenylalanine or tryptophan. The D gene is left open where the match is weak. Clone size is given for some rows only: seen once, a few or many times, or a class if the clone is expanded.

v_gene: TRBV25-1; j_gene: TRBJ1-1; abundance: NA; d_gene: TRBD1; CDR3aa: CASSRQGRAEAFF; CDR3nt: TGTGCCAGCAGTAGACAGGGTCGGGCTGAAGCTTTCTTT
v_gene: TRBV5-1; j_gene: TRBJ2-3; abundance: NA; d_gene: NA; CDR3aa: CASSLDSDNPKYF; CDR3nt: TGCGCCAGCAGCTTGGATTCCGACAATCCAAAGTATTTT
v_gene: TRBV3-1/TRBV3-2; j_gene: TRBJ2-7; abundance: NA; d_gene: TRBD2; CDR3aa: CASSQDGLAGAYEQYF; CDR3nt: TGTGCCAGCAGCCAAGATGGACTAGCGGGAGCGTACGAGCAGTACTTC
v_gene: TRBV6-4; j_gene: TRBJ2-7; abundance: once; d_gene: TRBD1; CDR3aa: CASSEQGSGEQYF; CDR3nt: TGTGCCAGCAGTGAACAGGGGTCGGGCGAGCAGTACTTC
v_gene: TRBV6-2/TRBV6-3; j_gene: TRBJ1-2; abundance: once; d_gene: NA; CDR3aa: CASSYSQGLGYTF; CDR3nt: TGTGCCAGCAGTTACTCGCAGGGATTGGGCTACACCTTC
v_gene: TRBV5-1; j_gene: TRBJ1-1; abundance: NA; d_gene: NA; CDR3aa: CASSITAGVDTEAFF; CDR3nt: TGCGCCAGCAGCATAACCGCAGGGGTTGACACTGAAGCTTTCTTT
v_gene: TRBV9; j_gene: TRBJ1-2; abundance: NA; d_gene: NA; CDR3aa: CASSAGPQAVGYGYTF; CDR3nt: TGTGCCAGCAGCGCCGGCCCCCAGGCAGTGGGCTATGGCTACACCTTC
v_gene: TRBV5-5; j_gene: TRBJ1-5; abundance: NA; d_gene: TRBD1; CDR3aa: CASSFRDRDQPQHF; CDR3nt: TGTGCCAGCAGCTTCCGGGACAGGGATCAGCCCCAGCATTTT
v_gene: TRBV2; j_gene: TRBJ1-2; abundance: NA; d_gene: NA; CDR3aa: CASRFEMLLRDTNGYTF; CDR3nt: TGTGCCAGCAGATTCGAAATGTTGCTCCGGGACACTAATGGCTACACCTTC
v_gene: TRBV7-2; j_gene: TRBJ2-2; abundance: NA; d_gene: NA; CDR3aa: CASSLAGGVTGELFF; CDR3nt: TGTGCCAGCAGCTTAGCCGGCGGGGTCACCGGGGAGCTGTTTTTT
v_gene: TRBV21-1; j_gene: TRBJ2-5; abundance: NA; d_gene: NA; CDR3aa: CASSKSLAERGETQYF; CDR3nt: TGTGCCAGCAGCAAAAGTCTAGCGGAGAGGGGAGAGACCCAGTACTTC
v_gene: TRBV21-1; j_gene: TRBJ2-7; abundance: NA; d_gene: NA; CDR3aa: CASSNRLGGYDLCEQYF; CDR3nt: TGTGCCAGCAGCAATCGCCTGGGGGGGTATGATTTGTGCGAGCAGTACTTC
v_gene: TRBV5-4; j_gene: TRBJ2-6; abundance: few; d_gene: NA; CDR3aa: CASRGLSGANVLTF; CDR3nt: TGTGCCTCTAGGGGTCTCTCTGGGGCCAACGTCCTGACTTTC
v_gene: TRBV30; j_gene: TRBJ2-2; abundance: NA; d_gene: NA; CDR3aa: CAWRVGRRRHRGAVF; CDR3nt: TGTGCCTGGAGGGTCGGGAGACGGAGACACCGGGGAGCTGTTTTT
v_gene: TRBV12-3/TRBV12-4; j_gene: TRBJ1-5; abundance: NA; d_gene: NA; CDR3aa: CASTLSGYQPQHF; CDR3nt: TGTGCCAGCACCCTATCGGGGTATCAGCCCCAGCATTTT
v_gene: TRBV6-5; j_gene: TRBJ2-7; abundance: NA; d_gene: TRBD1; CDR3aa: CASHGQGQYEQYF; CDR3nt: TGTGCCAGCCACGGACAGGGTCAGTACGAGCAGTACTTC
v_gene: TRBV7-9; j_gene: TRBJ2-2; abundance: NA; d_gene: NA; CDR3aa: CASSHTPSGELFF; CDR3nt: TGTGCCAGCAGCCACACCCCCTCCGGGGAGCTGTTTTTT
v_gene: TRBV5-8; j_gene: TRBJ2-5; abundance: NA; d_gene: TRBD1; CDR3aa: CASSRTGYETQYF; CDR3nt: TGTGCCAGCAGCAGGACAGGGTACGAGACCCAGTACTTC
v_gene: TRBV7-9; j_gene: TRBJ2-7; abundance: NA; d_gene: NA; CDR3aa: CASSSGGGSYEQYF; CDR3nt: TGTGCCAGCAGCTCAGGGGGCGGGAGCTACGAGCAGTACTTC
v_gene: TRBV4-3; j_gene: TRBJ2-2; abundance: NA; d_gene: TRBD2; CDR3aa: CASGGRDTGELFF; CDR3nt: TGCGCCTCGGGGGGGCGAGACACCGGGGAGCTGTTTTTT
v_gene: TRBV29-1; j_gene: TRBJ1-5; abundance: NA; d_gene: NA; CDR3aa: CSVAREGNQPQHF; CDR3nt: TGCAGCGTTGCCAGGGAGGGCAATCAGCCCCAGCATTTT
v_gene: TRBV19; j_gene: TRBJ1-2; abundance: NA; d_gene: NA; CDR3aa: CASSPGRRYGYTF; CDR3nt: TGTGCCAGTAGCCCCGGAAGGCGGTATGGCTACACCTTC
v_gene: TRBV4-1; j_gene: TRBJ1-1; abundance: NA; d_gene: TRBD1; CDR3aa: CASSQPGTGDTEAFF; CDR3nt: TGCGCCAGCAGCCAACCCGGGACAGGGGACACTGAAGCTTTCTTT
v_gene: TRBV6-2/TRBV6-3; j_gene: TRBJ2-3; abundance: NA; d_gene: TRBD2; CDR3aa: CASSFPQRGGTDTQYF; CDR3nt: TGTGCCAGCAGTTTCCCCCAGCGGGGAGGCACAGATACGCAGTATTTT
v_gene: TRBV9; j_gene: TRBJ2-7; abundance: NA; d_gene: TRBD2; CDR3aa: CASSVEWTSGSEQYF; CDR3nt: TGTGCCAGCAGCGTAGAATGGACTAGCGGGAGCGAGCAGTACTTC
v_gene: TRBV4-2; j_gene: TRBJ2-7; abundance: NA; d_gene: NA; CDR3aa: CASSQDLAVSYEQYF; CDR3nt: TGTGCCAGCAGCCAAGATTTAGCAGTTAGCTACGAGCAGTACTTC
v_gene: TRBV19; j_gene: TRBJ2-1; abundance: NA; d_gene: NA; CDR3aa: CASSNKRDNEQFF; CDR3nt: TGTGCCAGTAGTAATAAGCGGGACAATGAGCAGTTCTTC
v_gene: TRBV3-1/TRBV3-2; j_gene: TRBJ1-2; abundance: NA; d_gene: NA; CDR3aa: CASSNRAGTDYGYTF; CDR3nt: TGTGCCAGCAGCAACAGGGCCGGTACGGACTATGGCTACACCTTC
v_gene: TRBV7-9; j_gene: TRBJ2-7; abundance: NA; d_gene: TRBD1; CDR3aa: CASSLTPPTGGYEQYF; CDR3nt: TGTGCCAGCAGCCTTACACCACCTACAGGGGGTTACGAGCAGTACTTC
v_gene: TRBV6-1; j_gene: TRBJ2-7; abundance: NA; d_gene: TRBD1; CDR3aa: CASSEGGRGRSQYF; CDR3nt: TGTGCCAGCAGTGAAGGAGGTAGGGGGCGGTCGCAGTACTTC
v_gene: TRBV19; j_gene: TRBJ1-2; abundance: NA; d_gene: NA; CDR3aa: CASRAGDYGYTF; CDR3nt: TGTGCCAGTAGGGCAGGGGACTATGGCTACACCTTC
v_gene: TRBV30; j_gene: TRBJ1-1; abundance: NA; d_gene: NA; CDR3aa: CAWTRQSNTEAFF; CDR3nt: TGTGCCTGGACTAGACAGTCGAACACTGAAGCTTTCTTT
v_gene: TRBV5-1; j_gene: TRBJ2-5; abundance: NA; d_gene: TRBD2; CDR3aa: CASSREGLAGETQYF; CDR3nt: TGCGCCAGCAGCCGGGAGGGACTAGCGGGAGAGACCCAGTACTTC
v_gene: TRBV7-3; j_gene: TRBJ2-1; abundance: NA; d_gene: NA; CDR3aa: CASSQTGLLNGEQFF; CDR3nt: TGTGCCAGCAGCCAAACGGGACTTTTGAATGGGGAACAGTTCTTC
v_gene: TRBV2; j_gene: TRBJ1-5; abundance: NA; d_gene: NA; CDR3aa: CASNRQGSQPQHF; CDR3nt: TGTGCCAGCAACCGGCAGGGAAGTCAGCCCCAGCATTTT
v_gene: TRBV4-3; j_gene: TRBJ2-7; abundance: NA; d_gene: TRBD2; CDR3aa: CASSQTGLAPQGEQYF; CDR3nt: TGCGCCAGCAGCCAGACCGGACTAGCGCCACAGGGCGAGCAGTACTTC
v_gene: TRBV30; j_gene: TRBJ2-1; abundance: NA; d_gene: TRBD1; CDR3aa: CAWSRDRGLGGQFF; CDR3nt: TGTGCCTGGAGCCGGGACAGGGGGCTTGGGGGGCAGTTCTTC
v_gene: TRBV11-2; j_gene: TRBJ2-2; abundance: NA; d_gene: TRBD2; CDR3aa: CASSLVAGDGELFF; CDR3nt: TGTGCCAGCAGCTTAGTAGCGGGAGACGGGGAGCTGTTTTTT
v_gene: TRBV7-8; j_gene: TRBJ2-1; abundance: NA; d_gene: NA; CDR3aa: CASSLRVSLEQFF; CDR3nt: TGTGCCAGCAGCTTGAGAGTCTCCCTTGAGCAGTTCTTC
v_gene: TRBV7-3; j_gene: TRBJ1-5; abundance: NA; d_gene: NA; CDR3aa: CASSKDSDQPQHF; CDR3nt: TGTGCCAGCAGCAAGGACAGTGATCAGCCCCAGCATTTT
v_gene: TRBV6-5; j_gene: TRBJ1-5; abundance: NA; d_gene: NA; CDR3aa: CASGIRGSNQPQHF; CDR3nt: TGTGCCAGCGGGATAAGGGGGAGCAATCAGCCCCAGCATTTT
v_gene: TRBV7-3; j_gene: TRBJ2-2; abundance: once; d_gene: NA; CDR3aa: CASSSPPTTGELFF; CDR3nt: TGTGCCAGCAGCTCCCCACCCACTACCGGGGAGCTGTTTTTT
v_gene: TRBV6-2/TRBV6-3; j_gene: TRBJ1-6; abundance: NA; d_gene: NA; CDR3aa: CASSSTAATLHF; CDR3nt: TGTGCCAGCAGTTCGACCGCGGCCACCCTCCACTTT
v_gene: TRBV4-3; j_gene: TRBJ1-6; abundance: NA; d_gene: NA; CDR3aa: CASSQDRKGGSPLHF; CDR3nt: TGCGCCAGCAGCCAAGACAGGAAAGGGGGATCACCCCTCCACTTT
v_gene: TRBV5-4; j_gene: TRBJ1-2; abundance: NA; d_gene: NA; CDR3aa: CASTQRGNPSGYTF; CDR3nt: TGTGCCAGCACCCAACGAGGGAACCCTTCTGGCTACACCTTC
v_gene: TRBV6-5; j_gene: TRBJ1-1; abundance: NA; d_gene: NA; CDR3aa: CASKPLNTEAFF; CDR3nt: TGTGCCAGCAAGCCCCTGAACACTGAAGCTTTCTTT
v_gene: TRBV7-2; j_gene: TRBJ1-3; abundance: NA; d_gene: NA; CDR3aa: CASSSVAAGLGTGNTIYF; CDR3nt: TGTGCCAGCAGCTCGGTAGCCGCAGGGCTAGGCACTGGAAACACCATATATTTT
v_gene: TRBV29-1; j_gene: TRBJ1-1; abundance: NA; d_gene: TRBD1; CDR3aa: CSASTGRVETEAFF; CDR3nt: TGCAGCGCGTCGACAGGGCGGGTGGAAACTGAAGCTTTCTTT